This T cell receptor beta chain was sequenced during a study of blood T cell repertoires in COVID-19. With V trimmed by 2 bases and J by 9 bases, 9 bases remained unmatched. Germline loops: CDR1 GTSNPN, CDR2 SVGIG (reference sequence). The CDR3 runs to 14 residues. Libraries were prepared by immunoSEQ multiplex PCR; TCRdb keeps only in-frame clonotypes and omits some of them. The sample consists of around 230,000 clones, about nine tenths of them appearing once. The rearrangement links TRBV30 to TRBJ1-4; 7 bases match TRBD1. The sequence was collected from a woman aged 25 to 39 with acute COVID-19. The sequenced sample was PBMCs or T cells enriched from blood (not recorded which). The DNA for the CDR3 is TGTGCCTGGAGTACGGGACAGACAGCTCAAAAACTGTTTTTT. This codes for CAWSTGQTAQKLFF.